Sequencing of this T cell receptor (beta chain) was carried out in a study of Ad26.COV2.S vaccination and SARS-CoV-2 variants. Study-level points and caveats: Comparable non-spike TCR breadth was observed in vaccine and placebo recipients.

In the case of this clone: The antigen is undetermined.

The ends were cut back, 3 bases at V and 6 bases at J, with 23 bases in the middle. The CDR3 has 16 amino acids. The germline V gene encodes CDR1 SQVTM and CDR2 ANQGSEA. Treatment indicated: some 19 received Ad26.COV2.S at low or high dose, single or two shots; roughly five received placebo; per-sample allocation not given. Sampling was performed 63 days after the first vaccine or placebo injection. Boston provided a donor who was an adult aged 18-55 years. Generated by immunoSEQ multiplex PCR, the TCRdb table keeps only in-frame clones and is missing some. The sample has over 400,000 clones, around 90% seen once.

The chain carries TRBV29-1 and TRBJ1-1; weak D call: TRBD1 (6 bases). The source was peripheral blood, collected in a trial of Ad26.COV2.S vaccine versus placebo. The origin of this receptor is a person between 18 and 65 years old who received the Ad26.COV2.S COVID-19 vaccine or a placebo. CDR3 in amino acids: CSVDGFGGRRVAEAFF. The CDR3 DNA reads as TGCAGCGTTGACGGTTTCGGGGGGCGGAGGGTAGCTGAAGCTTTCTTT.